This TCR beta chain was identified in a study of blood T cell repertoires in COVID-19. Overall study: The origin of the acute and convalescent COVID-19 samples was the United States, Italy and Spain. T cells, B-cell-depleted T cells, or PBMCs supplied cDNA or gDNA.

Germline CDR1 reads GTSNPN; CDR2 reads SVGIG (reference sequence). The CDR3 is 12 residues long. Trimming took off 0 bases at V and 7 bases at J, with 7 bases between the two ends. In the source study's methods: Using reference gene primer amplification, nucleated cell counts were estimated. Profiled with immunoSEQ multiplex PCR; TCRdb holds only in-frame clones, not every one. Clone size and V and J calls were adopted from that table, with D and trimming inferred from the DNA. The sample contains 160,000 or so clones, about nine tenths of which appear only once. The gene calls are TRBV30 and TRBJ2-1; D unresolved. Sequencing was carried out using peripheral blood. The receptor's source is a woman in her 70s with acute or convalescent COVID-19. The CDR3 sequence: CAWSVPRNEQFF. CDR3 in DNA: TGTGCCTGGAGTGTACCGCGAAATGAGCAGTTCTTC.